Reported below is one TCR beta chain. The antigen is not known. Through a sample-barcoded 5' primer and a J-beta primer mix, a second PCR was run for about 6 to 11 cycles. TCRdb re-called the 5' RACE reads with MiXCR, one entry per CDR3 protein. The sample lists roughly 1,500,000 distinct CDR3 sequences, about 31% occurring once. Healthy Caucasian individuals from Russia aged about 6 to 100 were enrolled as donors. This record comes from a study of blood T cells in healthy people across ages. Study-wide results and caveats: TCR beta diversity correlated strongly with naive T cell percentage. The CMV status of each donor remained undetermined, and this could have confounded shifts in expanded clonotypes.

V trimming: 7 bases; J trimming: 4 bases; junction bases outside the gene matches: 9. The CDR3 extends over 14 amino acids. Germline values: CDR1 ENHRY, CDR2 SYGVKD. Sample: blood. The rearrangement joins TRBV10-3 to TRBJ2-7; 8 bases match TRBD1. The sequence was collected from a woman aged 30 to 39 in good health. The CDR3 DNA follows: TGTGCCATCAACTCTGGACAGGGTGGGTACGAGCAGTACTTC. Protein product: CAINSGQGGYEQYF.